This note documents a single T cell receptor (beta chain) sequence. Methods used by the authors: Quantification of nucleated cells was approximated via reference gene primer amplification. The table came from immunoSEQ multiplex PCR; TCRdb's copy has only in-frame clones and leaves some out. The D gene and trimming were derived from the DNA, and the V and J assignments and clone size from that table. In the table there are about 330,000 clones, approximately 88% of which are singletons. CDR3 size: 14 residues. V was clipped by 5 bases and J by 7 bases; unmatched bases: 10. CDR1 and CDR2 (germline): MDHEN, SYDVKM. The source of the sample is a study of blood T cell repertoires in COVID-19. Study summary: Sources were T cells, B-cell-depleted T cells, or PBMCs; the material itself was cDNA or gDNA.

Sequencing was carried out using peripheral blood. This chain connects TRBV28 to TRBJ1-1, with 7 nucleotides matching TRBD1. The source is a woman aged 45-65 years with active or convalescent COVID-19. The CDR3, as DNA: TGTGCCAGCAGTCCGACGCGGGCAGGGGGTGAAGCTTTCTTT. This translates into CASSPTRAGGEAFF.